Each of the 18 T cell receptor beta chains below was sequenced from the same sample in a study of cytomegalovirus exposure and HLA in healthy donors. The PCR employed 60 Vbeta primers together with 13 Jbeta primers. Sequenced by immunoSEQ multiplex PCR; TCRdb stores in-frame clones only, minus some. The profile shows 100,000 to 150,000 clones, 77% of them singletons. Sequenced sample: PBMCs. The receptor set was obtained from a middle-aged woman in good health and CMV-seropositive.

The chain recombines TRBV5-4 with TRBJ2-3; no firm D call. CDR1 and CDR2 from the germline V gene are SGHNT and YYREEE (reference sequence). This CDR3 comprises 15 residues. Trimming left V 0 bases short and J 0 bases short, with 8 bases between. The DNA of the CDR3 is TGTGCCAGCAGCTTGGACAGATCTAGCACAGATACGCAGTATTTT. It yields the protein CASSLDRSSTDTQYF. The complete variable domain, with remaining parts taken from reference TRBV5-4 and TRBJ2-3, reads ETGVTQSPTHLIKTRGQQVTLRCSSQSGHNTVSWYQQALGQGPQFIFQYYREEENGRGNFPPRFSGLQFPNYSSELNVNALELDDSALYLCASSLDRSSTDTQYFGPGTRLTVL.

This clone appeared a few times. The rearrangement joins TRBV4-1 to TRBJ2-7; 7 nucleotides agree with TRBD2. Germline CDR1 is MGHRA and CDR2 is YSYEKL. The CDR3 is 12 residues long. V gave up 1 base and J gave up 8 bases; unmatched junction bases: 2. The CDR3 DNA reads TGCGCCAGCAGCCAAGGGGACTATAAGCAGTACTTC. Its protein is CASSQGDYKQYF.

The chain has TRBV2 and TRBJ2-5; TRBD2 aligns across 7 bases. The CDR3 length is 14 residues. CDR1 SNHLY and CDR2 FYNNEI come from the germline V gene. V was pared by 5 bases and J by 1 base, with 4 bases of the junction left unmatched. The CDR3 loop reads CASSPTSTQETQYF. The CDR3 DNA reads as TGTGCCAGCAGTCCGACTAGCACCCAAGAGACCCAGTACTTC.

This chain connects TRBV5-1 to TRBJ2-1, with D perhaps TRBD1 (5 bases). Trimming left V 1 base short and J 6 bases short, with 14 bases between. The CDR3 is 15 amino acids. Germline loops: CDR1 SGHRS, CDR2 YFSETQ. CDR3 sequence (DNA): TGCGCCAGCAGCTTGAGGCCAGGGATAGGCAATGAGCAGTTCTTC. Translating gives CASSLRPGIGNEQFF.

This clone has more than one count but fewer than ten. The V gene is TRBV7-9, the J gene TRBJ2-1; 7 nucleotides match TRBD2. The V and J ends lost 4 bases and 12 bases, in that order; junction bases with no gene match: 15. Germline assignment: CDR1 SEHNR and CDR2 FQNEAQ (reference sequence). The CDR3 totals 15 residues. The CDR3 protein is CASSYGGMRGLGQFF. The DNA for the CDR3 is TGTGCCAGCAGCTATGGTGGAATGCGGGGGTTGGGGCAGTTCTTC. Full variable domain (missing parts from reference TRBV7-9 and TRBJ2-1): DTGVSQNPRHKITKRGQNVTFRCDPISEHNRLYWYRQTLGQGPEFLTYFQNEAQLEKSRLLSDRFSAERPKGSFSTLEIQRTEQGDSAMYLCASSYGGMRGLGQFFGPGTRLTVL.

The V and J genes are TRBV6-1 and TRBJ1-2, with TRBD1 as a possible D gene (6 bases). Trimming cost V 7 bases and J 4 bases, with 16 bases left between them. The CDR3 sequence is 14 residues long. In germline, CDR1 is MNHNS, CDR2 SASEGT. The CDR3 loop is CASTYREVFYGYTF. The CDR3 DNA is TGTGCCAGCACTTACAGGGAAGTATTCTATGGCTACACCTTC.

This chain links TRBV18 with TRBJ1-1, with D possibly matching TRBD1 (5 bases). In germline, CDR1 is KGHSH, CDR2 LQKENI. Trimming cost V 1 base and J 0 bases, with 6 bases left between them. The CDR3 runs 14 residues. The CDR3 DNA sequence: TGTGCCAGCTCACCACAGGGGCTGAACACTGAAGCTTTCTTT. This codes for CASSPQGLNTEAFF.

The V call is TRBV15, the J call TRBJ2-1; 11 bases agree with TRBD2. The V gene's germline CDR1 is LNHNV and CDR2 YYDKDF (reference sequence). The CDR3 spans 17 residues. Germline trimming cut 3 bases from V and 10 bases from J; bases unmatched to any gene: 14. The CDR3 nucleotides read TGTGCCACCAGCAGCCATACTAGCGGGAGATTGGGGGTGGAGCAGTTCTTC. It is translated as CATSSHTSGRLGVEQFF.

This rearrangement joins TRBV7-9 to TRBJ2-7; 10 bases are shared with TRBD1. The CDR3 runs 15 residues. Losses at the gene ends were 4 bases for V and 4 bases for J; bases not matched to a gene: 7. CDR1 and CDR2 (germline): SEHNR, FQNEAQ (reference sequence). The CDR3 is CASSYAGTGAYEQYF. In DNA, the CDR3 is TGTGCCAGCAGCTATGCCGGGACAGGGGCGTACGAGCAGTACTTC.

The chain uses TRBV10-2 and TRBJ2-4; TRBD1 agrees at 7 bases. The CDR3 covers 13 residues. J was trimmed by 9 bases and V by 6 bases; bases with no gene match: 8. In germline, CDR1 is WSHSY, CDR2 SAAADI. CDR3 sequence (DNA): TGCGCCAGCAGCCCGACAGGGAATGGCATTCAGTACTTC. It specifies CASSPTGNGIQYF.

The chain carries TRBV4-1 and TRBJ1-1; D is ambiguous. Germline loops: CDR1 MGHRA, CDR2 YSYEKL. The CDR3 has 15 amino acids. V was cut by 6 bases and J by 0 bases, with 14 bases left in between. CDR3 in amino acids: CASRAQWGVNTEAFF. The CDR3 bases are TGCGCCAGCAGAGCCCAGTGGGGAGTGAACACTGAAGCTTTCTTT.

This clone was detected once. This chain joins TRBV19 and TRBJ2-1, with 7 nucleotides matching TRBD1. The CDR3 totals 15 residues. Germline V gene data show CDR1 as LNHDA and CDR2 as SQIVND (reference sequence). The V and J ends lost 7 bases and 8 bases, in that order; junction bases with no gene match: 14. CDR3 sequence reads: CASTSTLQGDDEQFF. The CDR3 DNA reads as TGTGCCAGTACCTCTACCCTGCAGGGGGATGATGAGCAGTTCTTC.

The chain uses TRBV6-6 and TRBJ2-5, with a weak D call TRBD2 (6 bases). V was clipped by 5 bases and J by 5 bases, with 15 bases between them. CDR1 and CDR2 from the germline V gene are MNHNY and SVGAGI (reference sequence). CDR3 size: 14 residues. The CDR3 reads CASSPAGSWETQYF. CDR3 in DNA: TGTGCCAGCAGTCCCGCGGGGTCGTGGGAGACCCAGTACTTC.

Only a few counts were recorded for this clone. The V and J genes are TRBV29-1 and TRBJ1-1, with 8 bases lining up with TRBD1. The CDR3 is 13 residues long. Germline-derived CDR1 and CDR2 are SQVTM and ANQGSEA. V trimming: 5 bases; J trimming: 11 bases; junction bases outside the gene matches: 13. CDR3 in amino acids: CSVQTGGGIEAFF. The CDR3 region has the DNA TGCAGCGTTCAAACAGGGGGGGGTATAGAGGCTTTCTTT.

The rearrangement links TRBV4-1 to TRBJ2-7, with D perhaps matching TRBD1 (7 bases). CDR1 is MGHRA and CDR2 is YSYEKL in the germline V gene. The CDR3 loop spans 16 amino acids. The V end was cut by 0 bases, the J end by 4 bases, with 16 bases between. CDR3 in amino acids: CASSQDLSGGRYEQYF. DNA of the CDR3: TGCGCCAGCAGCCAAGATCTCTCAGGGGGGAGGTACGAGCAGTACTTC.

This sequence joins TRBV28 and TRBJ2-2; a weak D match, TRBD1 (6 bases). From germline, CDR1 is MDHEN and CDR2 SYDVKM. The CDR3 is made up of 15 amino acids. Trimming removed 3 bases at V and 4 bases at J, with 12 bases between. CDR3 coding DNA: TGTGCCAGCAGTTTTACGGACAGACTCACCGGGGAGCTGTTTTTT. As protein: CASSFTDRLTGELFF.

The V gene is TRBV9, the J gene TRBJ2-7; a possible D gene is TRBD2 (7 bases). The ends were cut back, 4 bases at V and 4 bases at J, with 24 bases in the middle. The CDR3 runs to 17 residues. Germline V lookup: CDR1 SGDLS, CDR2 YYNGEE. Here the CDR3 reads CASSPWGAGQGLYEQYF. In DNA form, the CDR3 reads TGTGCCAGCAGCCCGTGGGGGGCAGGGCAGGGACTATACGAGCAGTACTTC.

The chain is built from TRBV11-2 and TRBJ1-2, with TRBD1 as a possible D gene (5 bases). Germline CDR1 reads SGHAT; CDR2 reads FQNNGV. V shed 5 bases and J shed 4 bases, with 14 bases lying between them. CDR3 length: 14 residues. The CDR3 nucleotides are TGTGCCAGCAGCCACCCAGGGACTACCTATGGCTACACCTTC. Protein product: CASSHPGTTYGYTF.